This entry concerns a single T cell receptor beta chain. This clonotype was recorded many times. Its antigen is unknown. Base qualities are not at hand, and no much larger clone is one base apart. The data derive from a study of T-cell reconstitution after alpha-beta-depleted transplantation in children (dated by TCRdb to about 2016). Concerning the study at large: The study quantitatively tracked T-cell immune reconstitution after TCRalphabeta/CD19-depleted allogeneic hematopoietic cell transplantation in children using TCR repertoire profiling.

The research as a whole found: Over the following months the frequencies of hyperexpanded clones went down, and after one year T-cell counts and TCRbeta diversity were mostly credited to newly produced T cells. The apparently early alphabetaT-cell count recovery about two months after transplant was reportedly dependent on only several hundred rapidly expanded clones derived from non-depleted graft cells. In some patients, the high TCRbeta diversity seen at day 60 was put down to recipient T cells and intrathymic progenitors that had survived conditioning.

The library was produced with PCR. The sequencer was an Illumina HiSeq 2500. To normalize quantification of the TCRbeta repertoire, the TCR libraries were built with molecular barcoding that relied on unique molecular identifiers. Using fastp trimming at Q25 and MiXCR clonotype assembly, TCRdb reanalyzed the public sequencing data and kept in-frame beta chains. Every entry covers one CDR3 protein and lists the most common genes and DNA from its rows. In this sample the table shows around 250,000 distinct CDR3 sequences, 6.5% to 9% of which occur a single time. The leading ten clones occupy nearly 6.5% of the sample. Reading the germline V gene gives CDR1 KGHSH and CDR2 LQKENI. V is shortened by 1 base, J by 0 bases, and the region joining them spans 16 bases. The CDR3 covers 18 residues, taking in both the cysteine and the phenylalanine. Of the read, only the CDR3 DNA is kept; its 54 bases are in frame from base 1.

Reading the label with the study, this specimen's treatment or condition is: allogeneic hematopoietic cell transplantation with graft depleted of TCRalphabeta T cells and CD19 B cells. TCRalphabeta/CD19-depleted allogeneic hematopoietic cell grafts were given to the transplant recipients, all of whom were children. Source: PBMCs, mostly from graft donor cells, taken 180 days after TCRalphabeta/CD19-depleted stem cell transplant. The origin of this receptor is a male patient between 10 and 17 years old who had a stem cell transplant for acute lymphoblastic leukemia, so the T cells may come from the graft donor. The receptor chain draws on TRBV18 and TRBJ1-3, with TRBD1 perhaps the D gene, on 6 matching bases. The CDR3 sequence is CASSPQNSGAPSGNTIYF. The nucleotides read TGTGCCAGCTCACCACAAAACTCAGGGGCCCCCTCTGGAAACACCATATATTTT.